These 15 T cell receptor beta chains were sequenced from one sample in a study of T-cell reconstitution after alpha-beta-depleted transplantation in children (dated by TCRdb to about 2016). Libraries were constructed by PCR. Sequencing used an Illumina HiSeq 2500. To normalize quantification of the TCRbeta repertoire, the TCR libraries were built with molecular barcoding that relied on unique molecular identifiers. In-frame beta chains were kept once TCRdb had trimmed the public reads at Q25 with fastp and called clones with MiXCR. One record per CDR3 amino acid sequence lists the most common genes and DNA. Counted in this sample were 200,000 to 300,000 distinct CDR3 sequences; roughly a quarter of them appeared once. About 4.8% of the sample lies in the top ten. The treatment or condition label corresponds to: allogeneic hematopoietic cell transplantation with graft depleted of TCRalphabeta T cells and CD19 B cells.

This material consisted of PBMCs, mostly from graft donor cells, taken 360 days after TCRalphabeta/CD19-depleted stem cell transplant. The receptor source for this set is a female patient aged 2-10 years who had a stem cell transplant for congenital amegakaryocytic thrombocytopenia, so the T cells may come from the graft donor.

The CDR3, as DNA: TGTGCCTCTTCAGGACTAGCTTTTGTCCATGAGCAGTTCTTC. Its translation: CASSGLAFVHEQFF. This chain connects TRBV12-3 or TRBV12-4 to TRBJ2-1; 8 bases are shared with TRBD2. The V segment lost 11 bases and the J segment 8 bases; nucleotides outside the gene matches: 14. The CDR3 has 14 residues.

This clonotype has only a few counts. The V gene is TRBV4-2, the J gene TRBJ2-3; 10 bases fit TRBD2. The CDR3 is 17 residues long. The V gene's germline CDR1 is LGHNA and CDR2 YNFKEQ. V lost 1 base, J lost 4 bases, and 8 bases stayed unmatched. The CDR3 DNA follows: TGTGCCAGCAGCCAAGCACGTCGGACTAGCGGATCAGATACGCAGTATTTT. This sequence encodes CASSQARRTSGSDTQYF.

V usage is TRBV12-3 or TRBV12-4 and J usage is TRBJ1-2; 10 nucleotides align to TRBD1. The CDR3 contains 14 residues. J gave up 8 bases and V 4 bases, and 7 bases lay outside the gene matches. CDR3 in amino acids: CASSYRQGAGGYTF. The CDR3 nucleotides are TGTGCCAGCAGTTACCGACAGGGGGCTGGAGGCTACACCTTC.

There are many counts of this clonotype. The CDR3 region has the DNA TGTGCCAGCAGCCATCACGAGTCCCTAGGGTCCTACGAGCAGTACTTC. It codes for CASSHHESLGSYEQYF. The rearrangement uses TRBV12-3 or TRBV12-4 and TRBJ2-7; D not resolved. The CDR3 loop spans 16 amino acids. The V end was cut by 6 bases, the J end by 1 base, with 19 bases between.

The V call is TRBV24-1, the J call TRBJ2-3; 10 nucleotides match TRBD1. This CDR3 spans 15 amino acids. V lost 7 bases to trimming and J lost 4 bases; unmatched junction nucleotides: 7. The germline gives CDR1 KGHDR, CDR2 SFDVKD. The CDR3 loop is CATSEPGQGSDTQYF. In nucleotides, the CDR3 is TGTGCCACCAGCGAGCCGGGACAGGGGTCAGATACGCAGTATTTT.

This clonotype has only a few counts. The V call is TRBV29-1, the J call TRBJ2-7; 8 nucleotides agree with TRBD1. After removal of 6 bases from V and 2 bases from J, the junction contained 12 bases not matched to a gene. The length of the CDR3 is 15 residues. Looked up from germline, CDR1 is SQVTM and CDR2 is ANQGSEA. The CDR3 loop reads CSVGNPGTGTYEQYF. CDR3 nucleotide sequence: TGCAGCGTAGGGAACCCCGGGACAGGTACCTACGAGCAGTACTTC.

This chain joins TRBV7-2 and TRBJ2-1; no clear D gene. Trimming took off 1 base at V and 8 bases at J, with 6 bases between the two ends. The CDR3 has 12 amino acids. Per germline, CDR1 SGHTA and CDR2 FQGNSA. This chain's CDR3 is CASSLDSDEQFF. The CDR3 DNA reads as TGTGCCAGCAGCTTAGATTCGGATGAGCAGTTCTTC. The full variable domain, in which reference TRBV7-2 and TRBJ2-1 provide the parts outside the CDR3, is GAGVSQSPSNKVTEKGKDVELRCDPISGHTALYWYRQSLGQGLEFLIYFQGNSAPDKSGLPSDRFSAERTGGSVSTLTIQRTQQEDSAVYLCASSLDSDEQFFGPGTRLTVL.

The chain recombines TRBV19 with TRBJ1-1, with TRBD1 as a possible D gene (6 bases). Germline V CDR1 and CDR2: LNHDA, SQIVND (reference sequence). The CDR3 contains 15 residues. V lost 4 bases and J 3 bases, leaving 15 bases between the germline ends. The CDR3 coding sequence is TGTGCCAGTAGTAATGTCCAAACAGGGTACACTGAAGCTTTCTTT. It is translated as CASSNVQTGYTEAFF.

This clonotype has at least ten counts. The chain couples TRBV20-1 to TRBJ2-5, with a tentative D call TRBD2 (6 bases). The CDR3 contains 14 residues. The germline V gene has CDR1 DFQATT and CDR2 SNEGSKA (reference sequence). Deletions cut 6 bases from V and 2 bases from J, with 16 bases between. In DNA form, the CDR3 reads TGCAGTGCCTGCCCCGGGAGCATTCAAGAGACCCAGTACTTC. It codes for CSACPGSIQETQYF.

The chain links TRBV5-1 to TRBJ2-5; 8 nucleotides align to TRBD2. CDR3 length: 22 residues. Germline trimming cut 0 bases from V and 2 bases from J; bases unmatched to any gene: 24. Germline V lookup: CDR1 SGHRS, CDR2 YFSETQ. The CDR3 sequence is CASSLAGLVFLGPESSQETQYF. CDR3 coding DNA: TGCGCCAGCAGCTTGGCGGGACTAGTCTTTTTAGGTCCCGAGTCGTCACAAGAGACCCAGTACTTC.

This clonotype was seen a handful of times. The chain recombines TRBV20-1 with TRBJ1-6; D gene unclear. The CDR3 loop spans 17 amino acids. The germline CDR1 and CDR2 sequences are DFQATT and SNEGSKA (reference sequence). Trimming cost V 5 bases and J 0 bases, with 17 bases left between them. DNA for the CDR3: TGCAGTGCTTCCATCATGGGCGGCAGCTCCTATAATTCACCCCTCCACTTT. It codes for CSASIMGGSSYNSPLHF.

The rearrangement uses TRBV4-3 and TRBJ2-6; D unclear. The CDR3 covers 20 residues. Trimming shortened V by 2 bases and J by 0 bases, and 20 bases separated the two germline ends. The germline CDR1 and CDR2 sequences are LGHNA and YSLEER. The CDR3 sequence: CASSQYLLELPSSGANVLTF. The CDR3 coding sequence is TGCGCCAGCAGCCAATATCTTTTGGAGCTTCCTAGCTCTGGGGCCAACGTCCTGACTTTC.

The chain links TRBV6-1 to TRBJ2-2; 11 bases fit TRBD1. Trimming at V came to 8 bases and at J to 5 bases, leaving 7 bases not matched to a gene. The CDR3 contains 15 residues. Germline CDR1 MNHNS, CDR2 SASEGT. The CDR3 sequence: CASATDRGLTGELFF. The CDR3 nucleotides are TGTGCCAGCGCGACGGACAGGGGGCTAACCGGGGAGCTGTTTTTT.

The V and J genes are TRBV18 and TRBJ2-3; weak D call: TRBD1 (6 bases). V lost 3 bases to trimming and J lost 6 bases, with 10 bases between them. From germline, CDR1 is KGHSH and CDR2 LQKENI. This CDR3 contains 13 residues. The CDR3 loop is CASSPNRDDTQYF. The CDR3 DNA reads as TGTGCCAGCTCACCGAACAGGGACGATACGCAGTATTTT. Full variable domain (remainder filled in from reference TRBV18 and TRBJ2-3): NAGVMQNPRHLVRRRGQEARLRCSPMKGHSHVYWYRQLPEEGLKFMVYLQKENIIDESGMPKERFSAEFPKEGPSILRIQQVVRGDSAAYFCASSPNRDDTQYFGPGTRLTVL.

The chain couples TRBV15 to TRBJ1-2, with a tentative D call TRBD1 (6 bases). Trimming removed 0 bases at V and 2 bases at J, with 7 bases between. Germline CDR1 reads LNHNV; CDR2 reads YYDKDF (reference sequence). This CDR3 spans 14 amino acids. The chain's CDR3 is CATSRDQGNYGYTF. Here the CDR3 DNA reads TGTGCCACCAGCAGAGATCAGGGGAACTATGGCTACACCTTC.